This TCR beta chain was profiled in a study of CD8+ T cells in alopecia areata. Overall study context: Scoring of treated patients' severity used the percentage of affected scalp area.

The treatment: oral pan-JAK inhibitor, 5-10 mg twice daily. Alopecia areata patients gave lesional scalp punch biopsies and peripheral blood samples. Note on this clone: The antigen remains undetermined. At one end, the junction sequence differs from germline, possibly due to a read error.

Reverse transcribed after extraction, RNA yielded cDNA as the sequencing template. Sequencing used immunoSEQ multiplex PCR; TCRdb keeps in-frame clones, though not all of them. The profile shows some 99,000 clones, about 58% of them singletons. Findings and caveats of the study: Scalp sample sequencing also detects resident alphabeta T cells of normal skin.

Germline-derived CDR1 and CDR2 are DFQATT and SNEGSKA (reference sequence). The CDR3 length is 9 residues. The rearrangement joins TRBV20-1 to TRBJ2-7; possible D gene TRBD2, 6 bases. The starting material was CD8+ T cells sorted from blood, obtained at week 4, from a patient treated with tofacitinib. This sequence was found in a human donor with alopecia areata. CDR3 region: CSVPGLSSF. DNA of the CDR3: TGCAGTGTCCCGGGACTTTCTTCTTTC.